This T cell receptor (beta chain) stems from a study of post-analysis software for immune sequencing data. Study results and limitations: When patients were compared with controls, about five TRBV segments were more frequent, TRBV5-6, TRBV5-1 and TRBV20-1 among them.

The CDR3 consists of 15 residues. Germline assignment: CDR1 MGHRA and CDR2 YSYEKL. V shed 4 bases and J shed 5 bases, with 15 bases lying between them. This clonotype has only a few counts. The antigen remains undetermined. Unique molecular identifiers tagged the TCR beta cDNA libraries. A single record per CDR3 protein comes from TCRdb applying MiXCR to the PCR reads. The sample has more than 500,000 distinct CDR3 sequences; approximately 34% are singletons. The chain has TRBV4-1 and TRBJ1-5; D is ambiguous. The sequenced material came from blood. The clonotype was recovered from a girl between 2 and 17 years old with multiple sclerosis. The CDR3 loop is CASSPDLRTYQPQHF. The CDR3 DNA is TGCGCCAGCAGCCCCGACCTCAGGACTTATCAGCCCCAGCATTTT.